This TCR beta chain was identified during a study of response to subunit inactivated influenza vaccine. General study findings and limits: Authors suggested seasonal influenza vaccinations each recruit few new T cells.

As concerns this clonotype: Its antigen is currently unknown.

TCRdb fed the RT-PCR reads into MiXCR, producing one record per CDR3 protein. This sample carries 300,000 to 350,000 distinct CDR3 sequences, about 20% of them seen once, and the ten largest clones take 10% to 13%. This CDR3 is 13 amino acids long. Per germline, CDR1 LGHDT and CDR2 YNNKEL (reference sequence). V was pared by 1 base and J by 1 base, with 4 bases between. The clonotype comes from a man in his fifties or sixties who received an inactivated influenza vaccine. The rearrangement joins TRBV3-1 to TRBJ2-5; the D is unclear. The material sequenced was PBMCs from blood, taken around 22 months after vaccination. The CDR3 reads CASSQGAQETQYF. In nucleotides, the CDR3 is TGTGCCAGCAGCCAAGGGGCCCAAGAGACCCAGTACTTC.